This TCR beta chain came from a study of OX40 agonist ivuxolimab in advanced cancers. Study results and caveats: It was not determined which antigens were specifically recognized by the peripheral T cells that had undergone clonal expansion.

This clone has a handful of counts. Its antigen is still unknown. The investigators sampled blood at baseline, at cycle 4 day 1, and at cycle 7 day 1. The assay was immunoSEQ multiplex PCR, and TCRdb's table has in-frame clones only and misses some. The table has about 59,000 clones, around 92% seen once. The CDR3 sequence is 15 residues long. V was shortened by 6 bases and J by 0 bases, with 12 bases between the two germline ends. CDR1 is MDHEN and CDR2 is SYDVKM in the germline V gene. The sample in question was CD4+ or CD8+ T cells sorted from blood, obtained in a trial of the OX40 agonist ivuxolimab. The receptor's source is an adult with an advanced solid tumor such as melanoma, head and neck, liver or kidney cancer. The V call is TRBV28, the J call TRBJ1-5; no firm D call. The CDR3 region is CASSQLVYSNQPQHF. The CDR3 region has the DNA TGTGCCAGCAGCCAACTGGTCTATAGCAATCAGCCCCAGCATTTT.